These T cell receptor beta chains were read from a single sample in a study of blood T cell repertoires in COVID-19. Data came from immunoSEQ multiplex PCR; TCRdb stores just in-frame clones and leaves some out. The data hold about 160,000 clones, with around 82% observed a single time. Sample: peripheral blood. Source of these receptors: an elderly man with COVID-19, enrolled during active disease. The CDR3 runs from the conserved cysteine through the conserved F or W. A D gene is named only where the DNA matches it firmly. The size field is filled for only some rows; it gives once, few, many or a size class.

cdr3_aa	cdr3_nt	d_call	v_call	j_call	clone_size
CASCAGRWGVGSNYGYTF	TGTGCCAGCTGCGCGGGTCGATGGGGGGTAGGTTCTAACTATGGCTACACCTTC	.	TRBV27	TRBJ1-2	.
CASSLYTAGDTDTQYF	TGTGCCAGCAGCTTATACACAGCGGGGGACACAGATACGCAGTATTTT	TRBD2	TRBV7-8	TRBJ2-3	.
CASSQGSAVETQYF	TGCGCCAGCAGCCAAGGTAGCGCCGTAGAGACCCAGTACTTC	.	TRBV4-1	TRBJ2-5	.
CASSPTGVSTEAFF	TGTGCCAGCTCACCGACAGGGGTAAGCACTGAAGCTTTCTTT	TRBD1	TRBV18	TRBJ1-1	.
CASTRGVTGEKLFF	TGTGCCAGTACCAGGGGAGTCACGGGAGAAAAACTGTTTTTT	.	TRBV19	TRBJ1-4	.
CASSTPLGATDTQYF	TGTGCCAGCAGCACGCCCCTCGGAGCCACAGATACGCAGTATTTT	.	TRBV11-1	TRBJ2-3	.
CASSLWTGLQYSNQPQHF	TGTGCCAGCAGCCTATGGACAGGGCTCCAATATAGCAATCAGCCCCAGCATTTT	TRBD1	TRBV7-8	TRBJ1-5	.
CASSQDLASGGNEQFF	TGTGCCAGCAGCCAAGATTTGGCTAGCGGGGGTAATGAGCAGTTCTTC	TRBD2	TRBV3-1/TRBV3-2	TRBJ2-1	.
CASSLTGAGGGYEQYF	TGTGCCAGCAGCTTAACAGGGGCAGGGGGCGGCTACGAGCAGTACTTC	TRBD1	TRBV5-5	TRBJ2-7	.
CASSLEWGGNQPQHF	TGCGCCAGCAGCTTGGAATGGGGGGGCAATCAGCCCCAGCATTTT	.	TRBV5-1	TRBJ1-5	.
CATSRDPLTSGGGETQYF	TGTGCCACCAGCAGAGACCCACTAACTAGCGGGGGAGGAGAGACCCAGTACTTC	TRBD2	TRBV15	TRBJ2-5	.
CASSTGVRIYGYTF	TGTGCCAGTTCGACAGGGGTAAGGATCTATGGCTACACCTTC	TRBD1	TRBV19	TRBJ1-2	.
CASSMRSGQSEKLFF	TGTGCCAGTAGTATGAGATCGGGACAGAGTGAAAAACTGTTTTTT	TRBD1	TRBV19	TRBJ1-4	.
CATSRAQGNNEQFF	TGTGCCACCAGCAGAGCCCAGGGAAACAATGAGCAGTTCTTC	.	TRBV15	TRBJ2-1	.
CASSQERDRVSSQPQHF	TGCGCCAGCAGCCAAGAGAGGGACAGGGTTTCGAGTCAGCCCCAGCATTTT	TRBD1	TRBV4-1	TRBJ1-5	few
CASTHQQGNQPQHF	TGTGCCAGTACCCACCAACAGGGAAATCAGCCCCAGCATTTT	.	TRBV19	TRBJ1-5	once
CSAGQGIYEQYF	TGCAGCGCCGGACAGGGAATTTACGAGCAGTACTTC	TRBD1	TRBV29-1	TRBJ2-7	.
CASSQGRGRRTPQHF	TGTGCCAGCAGCCAAGGCAGGGGCCGGAGAACGCCCCAGCATTTT	.	TRBV3-1/TRBV3-2	TRBJ1-5	.
CASSPKTGSYEQYF	TGTGCCAGCTCACCGAAGACAGGGAGCTACGAGCAGTACTTC	TRBD1	TRBV18	TRBJ2-7	.
CASSQESAGIYGYTF	TGTGCCAGCAGCCAAGAAAGCGCAGGGATCTATGGCTACACCTTC	.	TRBV3-1/TRBV3-2	TRBJ1-2	.
CSVPRTPTASGANVLTF	TGCAGCGTCCCAAGAACTCCGACAGCCTCTGGGGCCAACGTCCTGACTTTC	.	TRBV29-1	TRBJ2-6	.
CASSLDRGLNTEAFF	TGTGCCAGCAGCCTTGACAGGGGACTGAACACTGAAGCTTTCTTT	TRBD1	TRBV5-4	TRBJ1-1	.
CASSPTGLAGLANTGELFF	TGTGCCAGCTCACCTACGGGACTAGCGGGACTCGCGAACACCGGGGAGCTGTTTTTT	TRBD2	TRBV18	TRBJ2-2	.
CASSERLAGGRDTQYF	TGTGCCAGCAGTGAGAGACTAGCGGGGGGCCGGGATACGCAGTATTTT	TRBD2	TRBV6-1	TRBJ2-3	many
CASSLQGRQPQHF	TGTGCCAGCAGTTTACAGGGCCGGCAGCCCCAGCATTTT	.	TRBV2	TRBJ1-5	.
CASSLPGDYGYTF	TGTGCCAGCAGCTTGCCGGGGGACTATGGCTACACCTTC	.	TRBV5-4	TRBJ1-2	.
CAIRPGTGGNYGYTF	TGTGCCATCAGGCCCGGGACAGGGGGCAACTATGGCTACACCTTC	TRBD1	TRBV10-3	TRBJ1-2	.
CASRGQARFEAFF	TGTGCCTCGAGAGGGCAGGCCCGGTTTGAAGCTTTCTTT	.	TRBV2	TRBJ1-1	.
CAISEGANWYGYTF	TGTGCCATCAGTGAGGGGGCCAATTGGTATGGCTACACCTTC	.	TRBV10-3	TRBJ1-2	.
CASSPLGLAGGRETQYF	TGTGCCAGCAGCCCTTTAGGGCTAGCGGGGGGCAGGGAGACCCAGTACTTC	TRBD2	TRBV6-2/TRBV6-3	TRBJ2-5	few
CASTGMNTEAFF	TGTGCCAGTACAGGGATGAACACTGAAGCTTTCTTT	.	TRBV18	TRBJ1-1	.
CASSVGGQGGSYNSPLHF	TGTGCCAGCAGCGTCGGGGGTCAGGGGGGTTCCTATAATTCACCCCTCCACTTT	TRBD1	TRBV5-4	TRBJ1-6	few
CASSVSGTYNEQFF	TGTGCCAGCAGCGTTAGCGGGACCTACAATGAGCAGTTCTTC	TRBD2	TRBV9	TRBJ2-1	.
CASSSPGSGYNEQFF	TGTGCCAGCAGTTCCCCGGGGTCTGGGTACAATGAGCAGTTCTTC	.	TRBV6-2/TRBV6-3	TRBJ2-1	.
CASSLRGALNEKLFF	TGTGCCAGCAGTTTGCGGGGGGCGCTAAATGAAAAACTGTTTTTT	.	TRBV7-9	TRBJ1-4	few
CASSSPPQAKNIQYF	TGTGCCAGCAGTTCCCCGCCACAAGCCAAAAACATTCAGTACTTC	.	TRBV6-5	TRBJ2-4	once
CASSIKGGNQPQHF	TGTGCCAGTAGTATAAAGGGGGGCAATCAGCCCCAGCATTTT	.	TRBV19	TRBJ1-5	few
CASSVLGQGANEKLFF	TGTGCCAGCAGCGTCCTCGGACAGGGAGCTAATGAAAAACTGTTTTTT	TRBD1	TRBV9	TRBJ1-4	.
CASSSSYYRGRTDTQYF	TGTGCCAGCAGCTCCAGCTATTATAGGGGGCGGACAGATACGCAGTATTTT	TRBD1	TRBV11-3	TRBJ2-3	.
CASNRASGGQETQYF	TGTGCCAGCAATCGAGCTAGCGGAGGCCAAGAGACCCAGTACTTC	TRBD2	TRBV25-1	TRBJ2-5	.
CASSLAGGDYGYTF	TGTGCCAGCAGCTTAGCAGGGGGCGACTATGGCTACACCTTC	TRBD1	TRBV11-2	TRBJ1-2	.
CASSYGGDTEAFF	TGTGCCAGCAGTTACGGGGGGGACACTGAAGCTTTCTTT	.	TRBV6-5	TRBJ1-1	.
CASSPGQPSFYGYTF	TGTGCCAGCAGCCCGGGACAGCCATCATTCTATGGCTACACCTTC	TRBD1	TRBV2	TRBJ1-2	.
CASSLGQGPDEQYF	TGTGCCAGCAGCTTAGGACAGGGGCCAGACGAGCAGTACTTC	TRBD1	TRBV7-9	TRBJ2-7	.
CASSLDTGKAFF	TGTGCCAGCAGCCTCGATACAGGGAAAGCTTTCTTT	.	TRBV7-3	TRBJ1-1	once
CASSSQEKLFF	TGTGCCAGCAGCTCACAGGAAAAACTGTTTTTT	.	TRBV28	TRBJ1-4	once
CASSIKGSVPSQPQHF	TGTGCCAGTAGTATAAAAGGCAGCGTGCCGAGCCAGCCCCAGCATTTT	.	TRBV19	TRBJ1-5	.
CASSINRAYYGYTF	TGTGCCAGTAGTATTAACAGGGCCTACTATGGCTACACCTTC	.	TRBV19	TRBJ1-2	once
CASSRSGRNTEAFF	TGTGCCAGCAGCCGGAGCGGACGAAACACTGAAGCTTTCTTT	.	TRBV3-1/TRBV3-2	TRBJ1-1	.
CASSYRLAGGHLGTDTQYF	TGTGCCAGCAGTTACCGATTAGCGGGGGGGCATCTTGGCACAGATACGCAGTATTTT	TRBD2	TRBV2	TRBJ2-3	.
CASSHWGQGDGYTF	TGTGCCAGCAGCCACTGGGGACAGGGAGATGGCTACACCTTC	TRBD1	TRBV5-6	TRBJ1-2	.
CSVAEGALSGNTIYF	TGCAGCGTAGCCGAGGGGGCCCTCTCTGGAAACACCATATATTTT	TRBD1	TRBV29-1	TRBJ1-3	once
CASSLSYNQPQHF	TGTGCCAGCAGCTTAAGCTACAATCAGCCCCAGCATTTT	.	TRBV7-2	TRBJ1-5	.
CASSVGAGPDSPLHF	TGTGCCAGCAGCGTAGGGGCGGGTCCCGATTCACCCCTCCACTTT	.	TRBV9	TRBJ1-6	.
CATSSRRDNSNQPQHF	TGTGCCACCAGCAGCCGCCGGGATAATAGCAATCAGCCCCAGCATTTT	.	TRBV15	TRBJ1-5	.